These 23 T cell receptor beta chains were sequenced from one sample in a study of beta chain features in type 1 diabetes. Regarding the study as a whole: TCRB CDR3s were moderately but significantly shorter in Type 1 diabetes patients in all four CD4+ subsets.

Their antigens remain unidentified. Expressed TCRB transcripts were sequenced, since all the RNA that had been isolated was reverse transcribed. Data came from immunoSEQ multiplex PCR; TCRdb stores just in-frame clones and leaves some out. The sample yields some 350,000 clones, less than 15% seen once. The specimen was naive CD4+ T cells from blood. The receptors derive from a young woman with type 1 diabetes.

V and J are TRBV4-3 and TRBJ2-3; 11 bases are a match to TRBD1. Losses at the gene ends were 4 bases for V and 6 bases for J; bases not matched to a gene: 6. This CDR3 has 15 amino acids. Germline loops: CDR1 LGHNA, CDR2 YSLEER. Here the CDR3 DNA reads TGCGCCAGCAGCCGCGGACAGGGGGCGTCGGATACGCAGTATTTT. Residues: CASSRGQGASDTQYF.

Here the CDR3 reads CASGKGRDNTEAFF. The CDR3, as DNA: TGTGCCAGCGGCAAAGGGAGGGACAACACTGAAGCTTTCTTT. The chain links TRBV5-4 to TRBJ1-1, with a weak D call TRBD1 (5 bases). This CDR3 is built from 14 residues. The V gene lost 7 bases and the J gene lost 2 bases, with 15 bases spanning the gap. The V gene's germline CDR1 is SGHNT and CDR2 YYREEE (reference sequence).

The CDR3 spells CAWTGVGGQPQHF. As DNA, the CDR3 is TGTGCCTGGACTGGCGTGGGGGGGCAGCCCCAGCATTTT. V usage is TRBV30 and J usage is TRBJ1-5; tentatively, D is TRBD1 (5 bases). The ends were cut back, 4 bases at V and 7 bases at J, with 14 bases in the middle. The CDR3 loop spans 13 amino acids. Looked up from germline, CDR1 is GTSNPN and CDR2 is SVGIG (reference sequence).

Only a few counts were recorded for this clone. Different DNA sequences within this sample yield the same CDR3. CDR3 loop: CSVRGRLNTEAFF. In DNA form, the CDR3 reads TGCAGCGTTCGCGGGAGACTGAACACTGAAGCTTTCTTT. This chain links TRBV29-1 with TRBJ1-1; D gene uncertain. CDR1 SQVTM and CDR2 ANQGSEA come from the germline V gene. The CDR3 spans 13 residues. V was clipped by 5 bases and J by 0 bases, with 10 bases between them. Full variable domain (remainder filled in from reference TRBV29-1 and TRBJ1-1): SAVISQKPSRDICQRGTSLTIQCQVDSQVTMMFWYRQQPGQSLTLIATANQGSEATYESGFVIDKFPISRPNLTFSTLTVSNMSPEDSSIYLCSVRGRLNTEAFFGQGTRLTVV.

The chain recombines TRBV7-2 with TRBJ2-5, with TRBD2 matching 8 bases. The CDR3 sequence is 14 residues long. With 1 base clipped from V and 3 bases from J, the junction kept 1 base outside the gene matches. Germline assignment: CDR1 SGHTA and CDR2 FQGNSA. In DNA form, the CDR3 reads TGTGCCAGCAGCTTAGTGGGACTAGAAGAGACCCAGTACTTC. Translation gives CASSLVGLEETQYF. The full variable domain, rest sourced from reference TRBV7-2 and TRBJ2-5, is GAGVSQSPSNKVTEKGKDVELRCDPISGHTALYWYRQSLGQGLEFLIYFQGNSAPDKSGLPSDRFSAERTGGSVSTLTIQRTQQEDSAVYLCASSLVGLEETQYFGPGTRLLVL.

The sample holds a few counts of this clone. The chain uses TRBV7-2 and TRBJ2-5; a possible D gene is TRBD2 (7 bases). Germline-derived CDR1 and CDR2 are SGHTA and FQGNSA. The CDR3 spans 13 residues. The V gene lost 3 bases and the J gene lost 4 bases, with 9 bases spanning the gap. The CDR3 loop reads CASSFRGAETQYF. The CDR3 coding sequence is TGTGCCAGCAGCTTCCGGGGGGCAGAGACCCAGTACTTC.

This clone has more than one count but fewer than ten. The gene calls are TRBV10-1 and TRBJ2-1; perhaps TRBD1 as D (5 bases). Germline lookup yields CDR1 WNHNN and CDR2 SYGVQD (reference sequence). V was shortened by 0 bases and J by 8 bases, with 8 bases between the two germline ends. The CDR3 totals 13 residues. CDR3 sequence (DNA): TGCGCCAGCAGTGAGTCCGGCAGGGATGAGCAGTTCTTC. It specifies CASSESGRDEQFF.

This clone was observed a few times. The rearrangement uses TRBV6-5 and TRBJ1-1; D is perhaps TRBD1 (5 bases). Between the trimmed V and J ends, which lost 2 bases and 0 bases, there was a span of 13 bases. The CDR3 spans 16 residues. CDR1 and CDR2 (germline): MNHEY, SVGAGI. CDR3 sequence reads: CASSYGAGRMNTEAFF. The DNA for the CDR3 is TGTGCCAGCAGTTACGGGGCCGGAAGGATGAACACTGAAGCTTTCTTT.

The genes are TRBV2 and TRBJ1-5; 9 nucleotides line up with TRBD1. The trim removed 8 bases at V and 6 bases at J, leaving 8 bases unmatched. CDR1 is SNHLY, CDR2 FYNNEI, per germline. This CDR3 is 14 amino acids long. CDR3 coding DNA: TGTGCCAGCTGTAAACAGGGGGCCTCTCAGCCCCAGCATTTT. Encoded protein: CASCKQGASQPQHF.

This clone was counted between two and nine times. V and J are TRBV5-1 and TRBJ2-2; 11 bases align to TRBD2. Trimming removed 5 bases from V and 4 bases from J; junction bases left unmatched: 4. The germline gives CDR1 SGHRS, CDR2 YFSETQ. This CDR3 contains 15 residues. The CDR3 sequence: CASSFLAGGTGELFF. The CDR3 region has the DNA TGCGCCAGCAGTTTTCTAGCGGGAGGCACCGGGGAGCTGTTTTTT. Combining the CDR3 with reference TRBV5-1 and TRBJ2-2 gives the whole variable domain KAGVTQTPRYLIKTRGQQVTLSCSPISGHRSVSWYQQTPGQGLQFLFEYFSETQRNKGNFPGRFSGRQFSNSRSEMNVSTLELGDSALYLCASSFLAGGTGELFFGEGSRLTVL.

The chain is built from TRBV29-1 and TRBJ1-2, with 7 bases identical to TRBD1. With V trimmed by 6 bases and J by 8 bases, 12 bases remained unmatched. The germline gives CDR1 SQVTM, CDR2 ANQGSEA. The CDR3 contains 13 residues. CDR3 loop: CSVPTGAGGGYTF. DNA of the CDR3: TGCAGCGTCCCAACCGGGGCAGGGGGGGGCTACACCTTC.

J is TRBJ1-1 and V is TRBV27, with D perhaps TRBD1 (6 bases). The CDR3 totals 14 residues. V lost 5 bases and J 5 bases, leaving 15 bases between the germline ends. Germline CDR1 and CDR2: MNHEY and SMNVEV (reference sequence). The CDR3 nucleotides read TGTGCCAGCAGTCCCAGGTCAAGGGGGACTGAAGCTTTCTTT. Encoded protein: CASSPRSRGTEAFF.

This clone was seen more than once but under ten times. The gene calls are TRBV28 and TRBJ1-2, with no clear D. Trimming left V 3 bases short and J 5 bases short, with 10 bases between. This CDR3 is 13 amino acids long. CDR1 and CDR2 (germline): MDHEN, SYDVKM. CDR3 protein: CASSFRDMYGYTF. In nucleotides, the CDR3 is TGTGCCAGCAGTTTCCGTGACATGTATGGCTACACCTTC.

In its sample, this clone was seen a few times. The CDR3 sequence is CASSLVADDTQYF. The CDR3 bases are TGCGCCAGCAGCTTGGTGGCCGATGATACGCAGTATTTT. The chain recombines TRBV5-1 with TRBJ2-3; D unclear. Trimming took 0 bases from V and 6 from J, leaving 8 bases between them. This CDR3 is 13 amino acids long. Germline CDR1 is SGHRS and CDR2 is YFSETQ.

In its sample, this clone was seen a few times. The DNA of the CDR3 is TGTGCCAGCAGCGTAGAGGCTAGCGGGAGGGGAAATGAGCAGTTCTTC. The encoded protein is CASSVEASGRGNEQFF. The chain recombines TRBV9 with TRBJ2-1, with TRBD2 identical over 12 bases. Per germline, CDR1 SGDLS and CDR2 YYNGEE. The CDR3 has 16 residues. V was clipped by 0 bases and J by 7 bases; unmatched bases: 5.

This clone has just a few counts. The CDR3, as DNA: TGTGCCAGCCAACAGGGGAGAGGCGAGCAGTACTTC. This codes for CASQQGRGEQYF. The chain joins TRBV2 to TRBJ2-7, with 7 bases lining up with TRBD1. The V segment lost 8 bases and the J segment 6 bases; nucleotides outside the gene matches: 7. There are 12 residues in the CDR3. CDR1 and CDR2 from the germline V gene are SNHLY and FYNNEI.

The CDR3 DNA reads TGCGCCAGCAGCTCGACAGGTCCCCGGAACATTCAGTACTTC. Its protein is CASSSTGPRNIQYF. The chain couples TRBV5-1 to TRBJ2-4, with D possibly TRBD1 on 6 matching bases. Germline CDR1 reads SGHRS; CDR2 reads YFSETQ. This CDR3 has 14 amino acids. V was clipped by 3 bases and J by 7 bases, with 14 bases between them. The variable domain in full, completed from reference TRBV5-1 and TRBJ2-4, reads KAGVTQTPRYLIKTRGQQVTLSCSPISGHRSVSWYQQTPGQGLQFLFEYFSETQRNKGNFPGRFSGRQFSNSRSEMNVSTLELGDSALYLCASSSTGPRNIQYFGAGTRLSVL.

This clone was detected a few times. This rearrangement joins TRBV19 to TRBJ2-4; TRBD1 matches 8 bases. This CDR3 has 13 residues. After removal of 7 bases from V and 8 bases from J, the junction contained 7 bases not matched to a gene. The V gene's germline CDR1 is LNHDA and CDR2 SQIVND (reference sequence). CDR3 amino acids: CASKNRGMDIQYF. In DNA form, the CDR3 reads TGTGCCAGTAAAAACAGGGGGATGGACATTCAGTACTTC.

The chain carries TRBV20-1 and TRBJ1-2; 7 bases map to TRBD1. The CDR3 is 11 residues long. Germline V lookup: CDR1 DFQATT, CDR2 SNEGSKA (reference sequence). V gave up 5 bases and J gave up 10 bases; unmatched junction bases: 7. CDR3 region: CSAGRDSHYTF. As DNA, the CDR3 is TGCAGTGCTGGCCGGGACAGCCACTACACCTTC.

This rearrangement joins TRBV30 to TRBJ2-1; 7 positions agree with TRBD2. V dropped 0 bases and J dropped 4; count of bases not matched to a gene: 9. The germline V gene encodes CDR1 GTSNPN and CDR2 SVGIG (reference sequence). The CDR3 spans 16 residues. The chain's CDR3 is CAWSVRGGSRYNEQFF. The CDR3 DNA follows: TGTGCCTGGAGTGTACGGGGCGGGAGTCGTTACAATGAGCAGTTCTTC.

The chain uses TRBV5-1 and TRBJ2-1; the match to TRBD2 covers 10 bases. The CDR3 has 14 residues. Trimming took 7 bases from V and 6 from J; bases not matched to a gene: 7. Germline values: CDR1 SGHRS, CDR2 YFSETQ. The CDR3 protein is CASHEASGSNEQFF. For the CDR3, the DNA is TGCGCCAGCCACGAAGCTAGCGGGAGCAATGAGCAGTTCTTC.

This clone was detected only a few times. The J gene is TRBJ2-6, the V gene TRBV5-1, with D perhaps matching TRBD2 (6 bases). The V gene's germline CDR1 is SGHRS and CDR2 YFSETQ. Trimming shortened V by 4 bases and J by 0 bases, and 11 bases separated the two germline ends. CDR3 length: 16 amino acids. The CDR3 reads CASSPEGSSGANVLTF. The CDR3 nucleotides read TGCGCCAGCAGCCCGGAGGGCAGCTCTGGGGCCAACGTCCTGACTTTC.

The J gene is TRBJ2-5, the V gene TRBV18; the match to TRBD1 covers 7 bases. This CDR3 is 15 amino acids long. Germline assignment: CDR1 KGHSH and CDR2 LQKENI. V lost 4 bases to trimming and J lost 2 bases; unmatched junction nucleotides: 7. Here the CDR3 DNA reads TGTGCCAGCTCACATCCCGGGACAGCTCAAGAGACCCAGTACTTC. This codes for CASSHPGTAQETQYF.